Following are 18 T cell receptor beta chains from one sample sequenced in a study of T cells after yellow fever vaccination (dated by TCRdb to the late 2010s). Preparation of the library involved 5' RACE. TCRdb names Illumina HiSeq 2500 as the instrument used. TCRdb cleaned the public reads at Q25 with fastp, built clones with MiXCR and kept in-frame beta chains. Rows with one shared CDR3 protein collapse into an entry with the most common genes and DNA. This sample holds about 630,000 distinct CDR3 sequences; 9% to 15% were observed only once. Of the sample, 15% is held by the ten largest clones. Read against the paper, the sample's treatment or condition label means: live attenuated yellow fever vaccine strain. The sample here was PBMCs, taken on the day of the yellow fever booster vaccination. The receptors shown here come from a man in his thirties or forties who received the YFV17D yellow fever vaccine.

The table lists this clonotype with a few counts. The V call is TRBV9, the J call TRBJ2-7; TRBD2 is a possible D gene (5 bases). Trimming took 0 bases from V and 6 from J, leaving 10 bases between them. The CDR3 extends over 13 amino acids. From germline, CDR1 is SGDLS and CDR2 YYNGEE. CDR3 loop: CASSVVPGSEQYF. In DNA, the CDR3 is TGTGCCAGCAGCGTAGTTCCGGGGTCCGAGCAGTACTTC.

The chain carries TRBV7-9 and TRBJ1-5; D remains unclear. Per germline, CDR1 SEHNR and CDR2 FQNEAQ (reference sequence). This CDR3 has 13 residues. The V end was cut by 1 base, the J end by 6 bases, with 7 bases between. DNA of the CDR3: TGTGCCAGCAGCTTAGGGGAATCTCAGCCCCAGCATTTT. Its translation: CASSLGESQPQHF. The whole variable domain, filled in from reference TRBV7-9 and TRBJ1-5, reads DTGVSQNPRHKITKRGQNVTFRCDPISEHNRLYWYRQTLGQGPEFLTYFQNEAQLEKSRLLSDRFSAERPKGSFSTLEIQRTEQGDSAMYLCASSLGESQPQHFGDGTRLSIL.

The chain couples TRBV12-3 or TRBV12-4 to TRBJ2-1; D could derive from TRBD1 or TRBD2 (5 bases each). There are 15 residues in the CDR3. Trimming left V 8 bases short and J 0 bases short, with 14 bases between. CDR3 nucleotide sequence: TGTGCCAGCGATTCAGGGAGACGCTCCTACAATGAGCAGTTCTTC. As protein: CASDSGRRSYNEQFF.

This clonotype has more than one count but fewer than ten. This rearrangement joins TRBV5-1 to TRBJ1-1, with a tentative D call TRBD1 (6 bases). The CDR3 is 17 residues long. Deletions cut 0 bases from V and 5 bases from J, with 20 bases between. Germline lookup yields CDR1 SGHRS and CDR2 YFSETQ. CDR3 sequence: CASSLAGSVIRGTEAFF. CDR3 bases: TGCGCCAGCAGCTTGGCCGGCAGCGTTATTAGGGGGACTGAAGCTTTCTTT.

This clonotype occurred many times. J is TRBJ2-1 and V is TRBV7-2, with no clear D. Germline-derived CDR1 and CDR2 are SGHTA and FQGNSA. V was shortened by 4 bases and J by 10 bases, with 8 bases between the two germline ends. The CDR3 extends over 11 amino acids. Here the CDR3 DNA reads TGTGCCAGCAGCTCAACTTTAGAGCAGTTCTTC. The encoded protein is CASSSTLEQFF.

The chain carries TRBV29-1 and TRBJ2-3, with D hard to call. This CDR3 region has 12 residues. The V end was cut by 4 bases, the J end by 7 bases, with 12 bases between. CDR1 SQVTM and CDR2 ANQGSEA come from the germline V gene. This CDR3 is CSVVETPNTQYF. CDR3 sequence (DNA): TGCAGCGTTGTTGAGACACCAAATACGCAGTATTTT.

The V call is TRBV7-2, the J call TRBJ2-5; D assignment may be TRBD1 or TRBD2 (5 bases each). The CDR3 runs 15 residues. Germline V lookup: CDR1 SGHTA, CDR2 FQGNSA. Trimming took off 4 bases at V and 4 bases at J, with 16 bases between the two ends. The CDR3 region has the DNA TGTGCCAGCAGCTCCCGGGACGGAAATAGAGAGACCCAGTACTTC. It codes for CASSSRDGNRETQYF. Based on the CDR3 plus reference TRBV7-2 and TRBJ2-5, the full variable domain is GAGVSQSPSNKVTEKGKDVELRCDPISGHTALYWYRQSLGQGLEFLIYFQGNSAPDKSGLPSDRFSAERTGGSVSTLTIQRTQQEDSAVYLCASSSRDGNRETQYFGPGTRLLVL.

The chain carries TRBV28 and TRBJ2-4; TRBD2 aligns across 14 bases. CDR1 and CDR2 (germline): MDHEN, SYDVKM. The CDR3 length is 16 residues. The V gene end was trimmed by 3 bases and the J gene end by 9 bases; junction bases not matched to a gene: 7. CDR3 sequence: CASSFGTSGSVSIQYF. The CDR3 DNA reads as TGTGCCAGCAGTTTCGGGACTAGCGGGAGTGTTAGCATTCAGTACTTC.

CDR3 amino acids: CASSYLTGPNYEQYF. DNA for the CDR3: TGTGCCAGCAGCTACCTAACGGGGCCGAACTACGAGCAGTACTTC. This sequence joins TRBV7-6 and TRBJ2-7; tentatively, D is TRBD1 or TRBD2 (5 bases each). In germline, CDR1 is SGHVS, CDR2 FNYEAQ. The germline V and J ends were trimmed by 4 bases and 3 bases, with 16 bases remaining between them. The CDR3 is made up of 15 amino acids.

In its sample, this clonotype was seen a few times. The chain uses TRBV4-3 and TRBJ2-3; D gene ambiguous. From germline, CDR1 is LGHNA and CDR2 YSLEER. Trimming took off 2 bases at V and 0 bases at J, with 6 bases between the two ends. The CDR3 is 14 residues long. The CDR3 region has the DNA TGCGCCAGCAGCCAATCCTTCAGCACAGATACGCAGTATTTT. Its translation is CASSQSFSTDTQYF.

The rearrangement uses TRBV18 and TRBJ2-7; TRBD1 matches 9 bases. Looked up from germline, CDR1 is KGHSH and CDR2 is LQKENI. CDR3 length: 15 residues. Unmatched junction bases numbered 7, after V lost 0 bases and J lost 7 bases. The chain's CDR3 is CASSPPGTGMREQYF. The CDR3 coding sequence is TGTGCCAGCTCACCACCCGGGACAGGGATGAGAGAGCAGTACTTC.

This clonotype was recorded a few times. This chain's CDR3 is CASSKVLAESYEQYF. Written as DNA, the CDR3 is TGCGCCAGCAGCAAAGTACTAGCGGAGTCCTACGAGCAGTACTTC. The gene calls are TRBV4-3 and TRBJ2-7; 8 bases map to TRBD2. CDR3 length equals 15 residues. Trimming took 5 bases from V and 1 from J; bases not matched to a gene: 7. Germline CDR1 reads LGHNA; CDR2 reads YSLEER.

This clonotype has a count of ten or more. The gene calls are TRBV5-1 and TRBJ2-1, with D possibly matching TRBD1 (8 bases). Germline CDR1 reads SGHRS; CDR2 reads YFSETQ. This CDR3 contains 12 residues. V lost 4 bases and J lost 15, with 17 bases in between. The CDR3 is CASSADRGGLFF. For the CDR3, the DNA is TGCGCCAGCAGCGCAGACAGGGGAGGGCTGTTCTTC.

V gene TRBV7-2 combines with J gene TRBJ1-1; TRBD1 matches 9 bases. Germline V gene sequence: CDR1 SGHTA, CDR2 FQGNSA. Germline trimming cut 5 bases from V and 5 bases from J; bases unmatched to any gene: 15. CDR3 length equals 17 residues. This CDR3 is CASSPGQGLLGGTEAFF. CDR3 coding DNA: TGTGCCAGCAGCCCGGGACAGGGACTCTTGGGAGGGACTGAAGCTTTCTTT.

This clonotype was counted only a few times. The J gene is TRBJ1-2, the V gene TRBV28; D unresolved. Trimming cost V 5 bases and J 4 bases, with 8 bases left between them. Germline CDR1 and CDR2: MDHEN and SYDVKM. The CDR3 length is 12 residues. In DNA form, the CDR3 reads TGTGCCAGCAGTCCCTTGACCTATGGCTACACCTTC. It translates to CASSPLTYGYTF.

This clonotype has only a few counts. V gene TRBV6-5 combines with J gene TRBJ1-6; D is perhaps TRBD1 (5 bases). Deletions cut 3 bases from V and 9 bases from J, with 12 bases between. Germline loops: CDR1 MNHEY, CDR2 SVGAGI. This CDR3 is 14 amino acids long. Written as DNA, the CDR3 is TGTGCCAGCAGTTATAAAGGGGAGGGTTCACCCCTCCACTTT. Translating it yields CASSYKGEGSPLHF.

The sample holds a few counts of this clonotype. The chain's CDR3 is CSARDGVGYGYTF. The CDR3 DNA follows: TGCAGTGCTAGAGATGGTGTTGGCTATGGCTACACCTTC. V usage is TRBV20-1 and J usage is TRBJ1-2; D gene unclear. In germline, CDR1 is DFQATT, CDR2 SNEGSKA (reference sequence). The length of the CDR3 is 13 residues. V was shortened by 0 bases and J by 4 bases, with 9 bases between the two germline ends.

V usage is TRBV9 and J usage is TRBJ1-1; D unresolved. This CDR3 is built from 15 residues. Germline assignment: CDR1 SGDLS and CDR2 YYNGEE. V dropped 2 bases and J dropped 0 bases, with 11 bases sitting between them. The chain's CDR3 is CASSVQGQLNTEAFF. As DNA, the CDR3 is TGTGCCAGCAGCGTCCAAGGGCAGTTGAACACTGAAGCTTTCTTT.